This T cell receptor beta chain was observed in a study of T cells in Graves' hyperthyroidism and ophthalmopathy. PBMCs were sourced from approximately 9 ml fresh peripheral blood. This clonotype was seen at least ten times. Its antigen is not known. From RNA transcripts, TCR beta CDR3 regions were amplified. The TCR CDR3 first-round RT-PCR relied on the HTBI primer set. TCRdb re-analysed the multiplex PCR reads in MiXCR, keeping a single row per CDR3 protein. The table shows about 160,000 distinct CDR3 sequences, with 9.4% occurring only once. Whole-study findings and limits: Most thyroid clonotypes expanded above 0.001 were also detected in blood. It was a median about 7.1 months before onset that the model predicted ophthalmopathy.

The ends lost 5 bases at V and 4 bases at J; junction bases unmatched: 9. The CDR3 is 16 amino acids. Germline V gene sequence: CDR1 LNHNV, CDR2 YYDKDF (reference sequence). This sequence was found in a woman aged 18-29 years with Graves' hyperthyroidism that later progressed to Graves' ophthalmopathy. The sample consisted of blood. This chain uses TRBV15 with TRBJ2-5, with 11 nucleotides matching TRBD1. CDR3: CATSRRTGGGIETQYF. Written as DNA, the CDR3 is TGTGCCACCAGCCGGCGGACAGGGGGCGGGATAGAGACCCAGTACTTC.